This T cell receptor beta chain emerged from a study of T cell responses to AZD1222 COVID-19 vaccine. Study as a whole: The study pooled second doses at about 4 or about 12 weeks.

The length of the CDR3 is 16 residues. Germline loops: CDR1 SGHDT, CDR2 YYEEEE. After removal of 0 bases from V and 6 bases from J, the junction contained 9 bases not matched to a gene. Profiling relied on immunoSEQ multiplex PCR, and the TCRdb table lists in-frame clones only, not all of them. This table holds under 150,000 clones, less than 95% found once. The source was peripheral blood, collected on day 0 of AZD1222 vaccination. The chain is built from TRBV5-6 and TRBJ2-3; TRBD2 agrees at 8 bases. This clonotype was sampled from an adult in good health. The CDR3 here is CASSLAGGTSRDTQYF. DNA for the CDR3: TGTGCCAGCAGCTTGGCGGGGGGGACTAGTCGTGATACGCAGTATTTT.